Listed here are 3 T cell receptor beta chains from one sample, sequenced in a study of blood T cell repertoires in COVID-19. Here immunoSEQ multiplex PCR was the method, and the copy in TCRdb shows in-frame clones only, minus some. The sample carries 25,000 to 30,000 clones, over 75% recorded once. Sequencing was performed on peripheral blood. The receptors originated from a human donor in a cohort sampled during active COVID-19.

This clone showed up just once. The CDR3 is CASSQISLAGGTDTQYF. CDR3 sequence (DNA): TGCGCCAGCAGCCAGATTTCCTTAGCGGGGGGTACAGATACGCAGTATTTT. The V and J genes are TRBV4-3 and TRBJ2-3; 10 nucleotides match TRBD2. This CDR3 is 17 amino acids long. The trim removed 3 bases at V and 3 bases at J, leaving 9 bases unmatched. Germline-derived CDR1 and CDR2 are LGHNA and YSLEER.

V and J are TRBV28 and TRBJ1-2, with 11 bases lining up with TRBD1. CDR1 and CDR2 (germline): MDHEN, SYDVKM. J lost 5 bases, V lost 5 bases, and 4 bases had no gene match. This CDR3 comprises 14 residues. CDR3 nucleotides: TGTGCCAGCAGTGACCGGGACAGGGGGTATGGCTACACCTTC. Translation gives CASSDRDRGYGYTF.

This clone is a singleton in its sample. The chain is built from TRBV6-2 or TRBV6-3 and TRBJ2-1, with TRBD2 as a possible D gene (6 bases). V dropped 5 bases and J dropped 1 base, with 12 bases sitting between them. This CDR3 is 15 amino acids long. Germline loops: CDR1 MNHEY, CDR2 SVGEGT. CDR3 DNA: TGTGCCAGCAGTCCCCTACGGGGGTCCTACAATGAGCAGTTCTTC. It is translated as CASSPLRGSYNEQFF.